The rows below give T cell receptor beta chains drawn from one sample of a study of T cells in Graves' hyperthyroidism and ophthalmopathy. Each CDR3 protein gets one entry after TCRdb re-called the multiplex PCR reads with MiXCR. Here the sample spans some 500,000 distinct CDR3 sequences, around a quarter being singletons. The sequenced material came from blood. The receptors here all came from a woman aged 30 to 39 with Graves' ophthalmopathy. CDR3s include the opening cysteine and the closing phenylalanine or tryptophan. A D gene is named only where the DNA matches it firmly. For some rows the clone size is stated as once, few or many, or as a class when expanded; others skip it.

V	D	J	size	CDR3	DNA
TRBV12-3/TRBV12-4	-	TRBJ1-2	many	CASSRRGINYGYTF	TGTGCCAGCAGTCGCAGGGGTATTAACTATGGCTACACCTTC
TRBV3-1	-	TRBJ1-1	few	CASSLTPRGITEAFF	TGTGCCAGCAGCCTGACCCCCAGGGGAATCACTGAAGCTTTCTTT
TRBV4-2	-	TRBJ2-3	few	CASSYRDRAEDTQYF	TGTGCCAGCAGCTACCGGGACCGCGCCGAGGATACGCAGTATTTT
TRBV6-1	-	TRBJ1-1	many	CASSTMGSRDTEAFF	TGTGCCAGCAGTACAATGGGGTCCCGGGACACTGAAGCTTTCTTT
TRBV12-3/TRBV12-4	-	TRBJ2-7	few	CASSHLGAGSTQQYF	TGTGCCAGCAGTCACCTGGGGGCAGGGAGTACGCAGCAGTACTTC
TRBV20-1	-	TRBJ1-5	many	CSAKRGNQPQHF	TGCAGTGCTAAGAGGGGGAATCAGCCCCAGCATTTT
TRBV29-1	TRBD2	TRBJ2-7	many	CSVALGTSGYEQYF	TGCAGCGTCGCCTTGGGGACTAGCGGCTACGAGCAGTACTTC
TRBV6-1	-	TRBJ2-5	-	CASTPRAPQETQYF	TGTGCCAGCACCCCCCGGGCCCCTCAAGAGACCCAGTACTTC
TRBV2	-	TRBJ2-5	-	CASSDGPRVTQYF	TGTGCCAGCAGTGACGGGCCCCGGGTGACCCAGTACTTC
TRBV7-2	TRBD1	TRBJ1-2	-	CASSRTGGERGYTF	TGTGCCAGCAGCCGCACAGGGGGGGAGCGTGGCTACACCTTC
TRBV20-1	-	TRBJ1-2	few	CSASTGGGYGYTF	TGCAGTGCTAGTACAGGAGGAGGCTATGGCTACACCTTC
TRBV12-3/TRBV12-4	TRBD1	TRBJ2-2	-	CASREGQGFGGELFF	TGTGCCAGCAGGGAGGGACAGGGGTTCGGCGGGGAGCTGTTTTTT
TRBV2	-	TRBJ2-6	few	CASSVGISLSGANVLTF	TGTGCCAGCAGTGTGGGGATCAGTCTCTCTGGGGCCAACGTCCTGACTTTC
TRBV6-1	-	TRBJ2-7	many	CASCERGGLYEQYF	TGTGCCAGCTGTGAGCGCGGGGGCCTCTACGAGCAGTACTTC
TRBV11-1	-	TRBJ1-1	many	CASSRRQLNTEAFF	TGTGCCAGCAGCCGGAGACAGCTGAACACTGAAGCTTTCTTT
TRBV2	TRBD1	TRBJ1-2	many	CAILTGGNYGYTF	TGTGCCATTCTGACAGGGGGAAACTATGGCTACACCTTC
TRBV11-2	-	TRBJ2-5	-	CASSFDLAEETQYF	TGTGCCAGCAGCTTTGACCTAGCAGAAGAGACCCAGTACTTC
TRBV19	TRBD1	TRBJ2-7	many	CASSPHPETGLDSYEQYF	TGTGCCAGTAGCCCTCACCCGGAGACAGGGCTGGACTCCTACGAGCAGTACTTC
TRBV6-1	-	TRBJ2-7	many	CASSAIYEQYF	TGTGCCAGCAGTGCAATCTACGAGCAGTACTTC
TRBV12-3/TRBV12-4	TRBD1	TRBJ1-2	-	CASRTSGTGGAESGYTF	TGTGCCAGCAGAACCTCCGGGACAGGGGGCGCTGAGAGTGGCTACACCTTC
TRBV20-1	-	TRBJ1-3	many	CSAWDGNTIYF	TGCAGTGCTTGGGATGGAAACACCATATATTTT
TRBV5-1	TRBD1	TRBJ2-7	-	CASSPDRGFREQYF	TGCGCCAGCAGCCCGGACAGGGGATTTCGCGAGCAGTACTTC
TRBV2	TRBD1	TRBJ1-5	many	CASSLRDRGNQPQHF	TGTGCCAGCAGTTTGAGGGACAGGGGGAATCAGCCCCAGCATTTT
TRBV7-6	-	TRBJ2-2	many	CASSLFVEGTGELFF	TGTGCCAGCAGCTTATTCGTCGAGGGGACCGGGGAGCTGTTTTTT
TRBV19	TRBD1	TRBJ1-1	-	CASILPGQGARYEAFF	TGTGCCAGTATCCTCCCCGGGCAGGGGGCGAGGTATGAAGCTTTCTTT
TRBV30	TRBD1	TRBJ1-5	many	CAWDRGLYGGNQPQHF	TGTGCCTGGGACAGGGGCCTATACGGAGGCAATCAGCCCCAGCATTTT
TRBV28	-	TRBJ1-2	many	CASSSPDVGYGYTF	TGTGCCAGCAGCTCCCCCGACGTGGGCTATGGCTACACCTTC
TRBV5-5	-	TRBJ1-5	many	CASSLVATNQPQHF	TGTGCCAGCAGCTTGGTAGCGACCAATCAGCCCCAGCATTTT
TRBV11-2	-	TRBJ2-3	-	CASSFTLRRRTDTQYF	TGTGCCAGCAGCTTTACTCTTCGGAGGCGCACAGATACGCAGTATTTT
TRBV24-1	-	TRBJ1-1	many	CATSDYGNTEAFF	TGTGCCACCAGTGATTACGGGAACACTGAAGCTTTCTTT
TRBV7-2	-	TRBJ2-7	-	CASSLAGGFLYEQYF	TGTGCCAGCAGCTTAGCGGGGGGCTTCTTGTACGAGCAGTACTTC
TRBV6-5	-	TRBJ2-5	-	CASSYTGPETQYF	TGTGCCAGCAGTTACACTGGGCCGGAGACCCAGTACTTC
TRBV12-3/TRBV12-4	-	TRBJ2-2	many	CASRHQGGTGELFF	TGTGCCAGCAGACATCAGGGAGGCACCGGGGAGCTGTTTTTT
TRBV30	TRBD1	TRBJ1-2	many	CAWQDRTGWGYTF	TGTGCCTGGCAGGACAGGACCGGTTGGGGCTACACCTTC
TRBV6-5	-	TRBJ2-7	many	CASSSGDSAYEQYF	TGTGCCAGCAGTTCGGGGGACTCGGCCTACGAGCAGTACTTC
TRBV29-1	-	TRBJ2-5	-	CSVASHRVGLGETQYF	TGCAGCGTAGCATCCCACAGGGTTGGGTTAGGAGAGACCCAGTACTTC
TRBV7-2	-	TRBJ2-2	many	CASSSSAWGTGELFF	TGTGCCAGCAGCTCCTCGGCCTGGGGGACCGGGGAGCTGTTTTTT
TRBV6-2/TRBV6-3	-	TRBJ1-6	many	CASSYSIGFQPLPLHF	TGTGCCAGCAGTTACTCGATCGGGTTTCAACCGTTACCCCTCCACTTT
TRBV12-3/TRBV12-4	-	TRBJ2-5	few	CASSFRAPPRETQYF	TGTGCCAGCAGTTTTAGGGCCCCTCCTCGGGAGACCCAGTACTTC
TRBV2	-	TRBJ1-1	many	CATKRRAEAFF	TGTGCCACGAAAAGACGGGCCGAAGCTTTCTTT
TRBV19	-	TRBJ1-2	many	CASSTTGNYYGYTF	TGTGCCAGTAGTACAACCGGGAACTACTATGGCTACACCTTC
TRBV5-1	TRBD2	TRBJ2-2	many	CASSLGLAPTGELFF	TGCGCCAGCAGCCTGGGACTAGCTCCTACCGGGGAGCTGTTTTTT
TRBV15	-	TRBJ2-2	-	CATSSLPHSTGELFF	TGTGCCACCAGCTCTCTACCCCACTCAACCGGGGAGCTGTTTTTT
TRBV7-1	TRBD1	TRBJ2-6	-	CASSSLPTTGSALGANVLTF	TGTGCCAGCAGCTCCCTCCCGACGACAGGGTCGGCTTTAGGGGCCAACGTCCTGACTTTC
TRBV15	-	TRBJ2-7	many	CATSDGDGAYEQYF	TGTGCCACCAGCGACGGGGACGGTGCCTACGAGCAGTACTTC
TRBV12-3/TRBV12-4	-	TRBJ2-7	few	CASRLAGNGEQYF	TGTGCCAGCAGGCTCGCAGGGAATGGCGAGCAGTACTTC
TRBV12-3/TRBV12-4	TRBD2	TRBJ2-5	many	CASTRIGGGQETQYF	TGTGCCAGCACTCGCATCGGGGGGGGCCAAGAGACCCAGTACTTC
TRBV18	-	TRBJ1-1	few	CASSPPRGQENTEAFF	TGTGCCAGCTCACCACCCCGGGGGCAGGAGAACACTGAAGCTTTCTTT
TRBV6-1	TRBD2	TRBJ2-7	-	CASSEAVGGYYEQYF	TGTGCCAGCAGTGAAGCTGTGGGAGGGTACTACGAGCAGTACTTC
TRBV10-2	-	TRBJ2-7	many	CASSESGIYEQYF	TGCGCCAGCAGTGAGTCGGGGATCTACGAGCAGTACTTC
TRBV20-1	TRBD2	TRBJ2-7	many	CSAVPGLAGGYEQYF	TGCAGTGCTGTACCGGGACTAGCGGGGGGGTACGAGCAGTACTTC
TRBV20-1	TRBD1	TRBJ2-7	-	CSGQDRGQYYEQYF	TGCAGTGGGCAGGACAGGGGGCAGTACTACGAGCAGTACTTC
TRBV19	-	TRBJ2-7	-	CASSTSDATYEQYF	TGTGCCAGTAGTACCTCGGACGCGACCTACGAGCAGTACTTC